The 8 T cell receptor beta chains reported below all come from one sample, sequenced in a study of blood T cell repertoires in COVID-19. TCRdb's table, derived via immunoSEQ multiplex PCR, lists solely in-frame clones and lacks some. Counted here are approximately 60,000 clones, about 82% occurring once; the ten biggest clones make up about 16%. The sample consisted of peripheral blood. These receptors originate from a human donor in a cohort sampled during active COVID-19.

The chain uses TRBV20-1 and TRBJ2-7; 8 bases line up with TRBD1. The length of the CDR3 is 15 residues. With 3 bases clipped from V and 4 bases from J, the junction kept 11 bases outside the gene matches. Germline V gives CDR1 DFQATT, CDR2 SNEGSKA (reference sequence). The CDR3: CSASGDSGQAYEQYF. The CDR3 region has the DNA TGCAGTGCTAGTGGTGACTCGGGACAGGCGTACGAGCAGTACTTC.

By share, this clone counts as medium-sized. The rearrangement uses TRBV7-9 and TRBJ2-3; 7 nucleotides match TRBD1. This CDR3 has 14 amino acids. The V gene end was trimmed by 6 bases and the J gene end by 6 bases; junction bases not matched to a gene: 9. Looked up from germline, CDR1 is SEHNR and CDR2 is FQNEAQ (reference sequence). The CDR3 spells CASSSDTDRDTQYF. DNA of the CDR3: TGTGCCAGCAGTTCCGACACGGACAGGGATACGCAGTATTTT. Full variable domain (remainder filled in from reference TRBV7-9 and TRBJ2-3): DTGVSQNPRHKITKRGQNVTFRCDPISEHNRLYWYRQTLGQGPEFLTYFQNEAQLEKSRLLSDRFSAERPKGSFSTLEIQRTEQGDSAMYLCASSSDTDRDTQYFGPGTRLTVL.

Sample share makes this clone medium-sized. The V call is TRBV3-1 (or the pseudogene TRBV3-2), the J call TRBJ2-1, with 12 bases aligning to TRBD2. With 4 bases clipped from V and 7 bases from J, the junction kept 11 bases outside the gene matches. This CDR3 has 17 amino acids. CDR1 is LGHDT and CDR2 is YNNKEL in the germline V gene (reference sequence). The DNA for the CDR3 is TGTGCCAGCAGCCCCCCAATAACTAGCGGGGGGTTGAATGAGCAGTTCTTC. Its protein product is CASSPPITSGGLNEQFF.

The chain recombines TRBV10-3 with TRBJ2-7; 8 positions match TRBD2. V trimming: 8 bases; J trimming: 4 bases; junction bases outside the gene matches: 10. Germline lookup yields CDR1 ENHRY and CDR2 SYGVKD. This CDR3 is 14 amino acids long. The CDR3 reads CAIATGLDGYEQYF. The CDR3 DNA reads TGTGCCATCGCAACGGGACTAGATGGGTACGAGCAGTACTTC.

In this sample, this clone is medium-sized. This chain connects TRBV18 to TRBJ2-1, with 8 bases lining up with TRBD1. V was pared by 2 bases and J by 8 bases, with 8 bases of the junction left unmatched. Germline CDR1 and CDR2: KGHSH and LQKENI. The CDR3 runs 15 residues. The CDR3 bases are TGTGCCAGCTCACCAGCCGCGACAGGGGTTCATGAGCAGTTCTTC. Its translation: CASSPAATGVHEQFF.

The V and J genes are TRBV6-2 or TRBV6-3 and TRBJ2-7, with TRBD2 matching 8 bases. Germline V lookup: CDR1 MNHEY, CDR2 SVGEGT. The CDR3 has 15 amino acids. V shed 5 bases, J shed 5 bases, and the junction held 11 bases outside the gene matches. This chain's CDR3 is CASSGRGGRRDEQYF. For the CDR3, the DNA is TGTGCCAGCAGTGGTCGGGGGGGCCGGAGGGACGAGCAGTACTTC.

The gene calls are TRBV7-9 and TRBJ2-5; no clear D. Trimming took 1 base from V and 0 from J, leaving 12 bases between them. CDR3 size: 16 residues. Germline V gene sequence: CDR1 SEHNR, CDR2 FQNEAQ (reference sequence). Here the CDR3 DNA reads TGTGCCAGCAGCTTAGGGGTAACGGCGGACCAAGAGACCCAGTACTTC. The encoded protein is CASSLGVTADQETQYF.

The chain uses TRBV6-5 and TRBJ2-1; D may be TRBD2 (5 bases). From germline, CDR1 is MNHEY and CDR2 SVGAGI. CDR3 length equals 15 residues. Trimming left V 7 bases short and J 0 bases short, with 13 bases between. Here the CDR3 DNA reads TGTGCCAGCACCCGGTACACTAGCTCCTACAATGAGCAGTTCTTC. Its translation is CASTRYTSSYNEQFF.